A single sample gave rise to the 32 T cell receptor beta chains below, sequenced in a study of T cell responses to AZD1222 COVID-19 vaccine. TCRdb's table, derived via immunoSEQ multiplex PCR, lists solely in-frame clones and lacks some. The top ten clones hold about 3.9% of a sample with tens of thousands of clones, over 60% of them seen once. The material sequenced was peripheral blood, taken on day 0 of AZD1222 vaccination. The receptors were gathered from an adult in good health.

The chain couples TRBV6-5 to TRBJ2-1, with 7 bases aligning to TRBD2. CDR3 length: 15 residues. The V segment lost 6 bases and the J segment 9 bases; nucleotides outside the gene matches: 14. In germline, CDR1 is MNHEY, CDR2 SVGAGI. The CDR3 reads CASRSLSGGGAEQFF. CDR3 nucleotides: TGTGCCAGCAGATCCCTTTCGGGGGGAGGAGCTGAGCAGTTCTTC.

The chain combines TRBV6-5 with TRBJ1-1; 9 bases are a match to TRBD1. Trimming at V came to 11 bases and at J to 0 bases, leaving 7 bases not matched to a gene. Germline V gene data show CDR1 as MNHEY and CDR2 as SVGAGI. This CDR3 has 14 amino acids. This chain's CDR3 is CAATGGIMNTEAFF. CDR3 nucleotides: TGTGCCGCGACAGGGGGAATCATGAACACTGAAGCTTTCTTT.

The chain joins TRBV11-2 to TRBJ2-5; 10 nucleotides line up with TRBD1. This CDR3 has 14 amino acids. Germline V lookup: CDR1 SGHAT, CDR2 FQNNGV. V shed 4 bases and J 3 bases; nucleotides not matched to a gene: 2. CDR3 bases: TGTGCCAGCAGCTCCGGGACAGGGGAAGAGACCCAGTACTTC. Its translation is CASSSGTGEETQYF.

V gene TRBV27 combines with J gene TRBJ1-6, with D maybe TRBD1 (5 bases). Per the germline V gene, CDR1 is MNHEY and CDR2 is SMNVEV (reference sequence). V was clipped by 6 bases and J by 8 bases, with 17 bases between them. The length of the CDR3 is 15 residues. Here the CDR3 DNA reads TGTGCCAGCAGACGAGTTGGGGGATGGGATTCACCCCTCCACTTT. Translating gives CASRRVGGWDSPLHF.

The chain links TRBV19 to TRBJ2-7; D not certain. V lost 3 bases and J 6 bases, leaving 12 bases between the germline ends. The CDR3 loop spans 13 amino acids. Germline values: CDR1 LNHDA, CDR2 SQIVND (reference sequence). The chain's CDR3 is CASSIAQAGEQYF. CDR3 coding DNA: TGTGCCAGTAGTATTGCCCAGGCAGGCGAGCAGTACTTC.

The chain recombines TRBV9 with TRBJ2-3; the D is unclear. From germline, CDR1 is SGDLS and CDR2 YYNGEE. CDR3 length equals 15 residues. V shed 0 bases and J shed 1 base, with 9 bases lying between them. The DNA of the CDR3 is TGTGCCAGCAGCGTAGGGCCCGTAGGCACAGATACGCAGTATTTT. It yields the protein CASSVGPVGTDTQYF.

As concerns this clone: This sample includes further DNA sequences coding for the same CDR3. The chain carries TRBV27 and TRBJ2-6; unclear D gene. Trimming removed 7 bases from V and 0 bases from J, with 7 bases in between. CDR1 is MNHEY, CDR2 SMNVEV, per germline (reference sequence). This CDR3 comprises 14 residues. CDR3 amino acids: CASKRHSGANVLTF. In nucleotides, the CDR3 is TGTGCCAGCAAAAGACACTCTGGGGCCAACGTCCTGACTTTC.

This clone was observed a few times. The chain couples TRBV18 to TRBJ1-1, with 7 bases identical to TRBD1. CDR1 and CDR2 from the germline V gene are KGHSH and LQKENI. V was clipped by 0 bases and J by 4 bases; unmatched bases: 8. This CDR3 has 16 amino acids. CDR3 protein: CASSPPMAGGGTEAFF. CDR3 bases: TGTGCCAGCTCACCACCGATGGCAGGGGGAGGCACTGAAGCTTTCTTT.

The DNA for the CDR3 is TGTGCCAGCGGGTTTCAGGCCTACGAGCAGTACTTC. Translating gives CASGFQAYEQYF. The V call is TRBV2, the J call TRBJ2-7; the D is unclear. Germline assignment: CDR1 SNHLY and CDR2 FYNNEI. V was pared by 8 bases and J by 2 bases, with 10 bases between. The CDR3 loop spans 12 amino acids. The full variable domain, rest sourced from reference TRBV2 and TRBJ2-7, is EPEVTQTPSHQVTQMGQEVILRCVPISNHLYFYWYRQILGQKVEFLVSFYNNEISEKSEIFDDQFSVERPDGSNFTLKIRSTKLEDSAMYFCASGFQAYEQYFGPGTRLTVT.

The chain joins TRBV3-1 (or the pseudogene TRBV3-2) to TRBJ1-1; D is unresolved. The CDR3 has 13 amino acids. V was cut by 2 bases and J by 3 bases, with 7 bases left in between. Germline V lookup: CDR1 LGHDT, CDR2 YNNKEL (reference sequence). The CDR3 nucleotides read TGTGCCAGCAGCCAATTAGGTGACACTGAAGCTTTCTTT. The encoded protein is CASSQLGDTEAFF.

V usage is TRBV2 and J usage is TRBJ1-4; no definite D call. The germline V gene has CDR1 SNHLY and CDR2 FYNNEI. Deletions cut 4 bases from V and 8 bases from J, with 8 bases between. CDR3 length equals 12 residues. The CDR3 spells CASSGIGEKLFF. CDR3 coding DNA: TGTGCCAGCAGTGGGATAGGCGAAAAACTGTTTTTT.

The rearrangement joins TRBV9 to TRBJ1-1; D uncertain. The germline V and J ends were trimmed by 0 bases and 4 bases, with 7 bases remaining between them. This CDR3 has 13 residues. Germline V CDR1 and CDR2: SGDLS, YYNGEE. The chain's CDR3 is CASSVASGTEAFF. Written as DNA, the CDR3 is TGTGCCAGCAGCGTAGCGTCGGGCACTGAAGCTTTCTTT.

In this sample, this clone turned up a few times. The V gene is TRBV2, the J gene TRBJ2-3, with TRBD1 identical over 9 bases. The length of the CDR3 is 13 residues. Germline loops: CDR1 SNHLY, CDR2 FYNNEI. V was pared by 6 bases and J by 3 bases, with 1 base of the junction left unmatched. CDR3 sequence: CASRTGGTDTQYF. The CDR3 DNA follows: TGTGCCAGCAGGACAGGGGGAACAGATACGCAGTATTTT.

CDR3 nucleotides: TGCGCCAGCAGCCAACGGGTCCAGGGGCTGTTCTCTGGAAACACCATATATTTT. Its translation: CASSQRVQGLFSGNTIYF. The chain combines TRBV4-3 with TRBJ1-3; D possibly corresponds to TRBD1 (6 bases). This CDR3 spans 18 amino acids. Germline V gene lookup returns CDR1 LGHNA and CDR2 YSLEER. The V gene lost 2 bases and the J gene lost 0 bases, with 17 bases spanning the gap.

The CDR3 bases are TGTGCCAGCAGTGGCGCATCGGATACGCAGTATTTT. It translates to CASSGASDTQYF. The V gene is TRBV27, the J gene TRBJ2-3; D uncertain. The germline gives CDR1 MNHEY, CDR2 SMNVEV (reference sequence). Trimming left V 5 bases short and J 6 bases short, with 9 bases between. The CDR3 is 12 residues long.

A word on this clone: Additional DNA sequences in this sample encode the identical CDR3. The chain has TRBV7-2 and TRBJ1-5, with D perhaps matching TRBD1 (5 bases). Germline assignment: CDR1 SGHTA and CDR2 FQGNSA. Trimming cost V 6 bases and J 5 bases, with 14 bases left between them. CDR3 length equals 14 residues. The CDR3 DNA is TGTGCCAGCAGTTTCCCGGGGGGAGATCAGCCCCAGCATTTT. Residues: CASSFPGGDQPQHF.

The genes are TRBV7-2 and TRBJ1-5; no clear D. The V gene's germline CDR1 is SGHTA and CDR2 FQGNSA. The CDR3 spans 17 residues. The ends were cut back, 3 bases at V and 2 bases at J, with 17 bases in the middle. The CDR3 bases are TGTGCCAGCAGCTTGGAAGGGTCGAACCAAGGCAATCAGCCCCAGCATTTT. Its translation is CASSLEGSNQGNQPQHF.

The chain combines TRBV11-3 with TRBJ2-1; TRBD2 aligns across 12 bases. Per germline, CDR1 SGHNT and CDR2 YENEEA. V lost 2 bases and J lost 10; bases outside the gene matches: 6. This CDR3 has 15 residues. The CDR3 reads CASSLRLAGAREQFF. CDR3 DNA: TGTGCCAGCAGCTTACGACTAGCGGGGGCTCGGGAGCAGTTCTTC.

In this sample, this clone turned up a few times. The V call is TRBV15, the J call TRBJ1-1, with D unclear. Trimming took 1 base from V and 6 from J, leaving 12 bases between them. Germline V CDR1 and CDR2: LNHNV, YYDKDF (reference sequence). The CDR3 length is 14 residues. The CDR3 here is CATSRGGGWAEAFF. CDR3 DNA sequence: TGTGCCACCAGCAGAGGGGGAGGGTGGGCTGAAGCTTTCTTT.

V gene TRBV5-4 combines with J gene TRBJ2-3; 10 bases line up with TRBD2. The junction had 8 bases not matched to a gene; V was cut back by 5 bases and J by 2 bases. The CDR3 covers 16 residues. Germline V gene data show CDR1 as SGHNT and CDR2 as YYREEE (reference sequence). CDR3 nucleotide sequence: TGTGCCAGCAGTAAGGCTAGCGGGGGCCCCACAGATACGCAGTATTTT. It specifies CASSKASGGPTDTQYF.

This rearrangement joins TRBV7-2 to TRBJ2-1; D remains unclear. Germline V gene data show CDR1 as SGHTA and CDR2 as FQGNSA. The CDR3 consists of 13 residues. Trimming took off 2 bases at V and 6 bases at J, with 8 bases between the two ends. As DNA, the CDR3 is TGTGCCAGCAGCTTATCCAGTATCAATGAGCAGTTCTTC. This encodes CASSLSSINEQFF. Full variable domain (rest looked up from reference TRBV7-2 and TRBJ2-1): GAGVSQSPSNKVTEKGKDVELRCDPISGHTALYWYRQSLGQGLEFLIYFQGNSAPDKSGLPSDRFSAERTGGSVSTLTIQRTQQEDSAVYLCASSLSSINEQFFGPGTRLTVL.

This clone has more than one count but fewer than ten. This rearrangement joins TRBV18 to TRBJ1-1; D is uncertain. The germline V gene encodes CDR1 KGHSH and CDR2 LQKENI. The CDR3 is 13 residues long. Trimming removed 6 bases at V and 6 bases at J, with 14 bases between. CDR3 bases: TGTGCCAGCTCTCTTGACGAGATGTCTGAAGCTTTCTTT. Protein sequence: CASSLDEMSEAFF.

This clone was recorded a few times. The rearrangement uses TRBV2 and TRBJ1-4, with D unresolved. V was clipped by 5 bases and J by 7 bases, with 17 bases between them. CDR3 length equals 15 residues. Germline loops: CDR1 SNHLY, CDR2 FYNNEI. For the CDR3, the DNA is TGTGCCAGCAGTCCGGGCGGGTCAGTCGGTGAAAAACTGTTTTTT. Protein sequence: CASSPGGSVGEKLFF.

This sequence joins TRBV13 and TRBJ1-2; D might be TRBD1 (5 bases). Germline assignment: CDR1 PRHDT and CDR2 FYEKMQ (reference sequence). CDR3 length: 15 amino acids. Deletions cut 1 base from V and 5 bases from J, with 14 bases between. The CDR3 DNA follows: TGTGCCAGCAGCTTAGAGGCCAGGGTGGAATATGGCTACACCTTC. It translates to CASSLEARVEYGYTF.

The chain links TRBV5-1 to TRBJ2-1, with D possibly TRBD2 on 5 matching bases. Trimming removed 8 bases from V and 7 bases from J, with 10 bases in between. The CDR3 extends over 11 amino acids. Germline assignment: CDR1 SGHRS and CDR2 YFSETQ. CDR3 sequence (DNA): TGCGCCAGTCACGACTATAATGAGCAGTTCTTC. Its protein product is CASHDYNEQFF.

This clone was recorded only once. V and J are TRBV2 and TRBJ2-4; the D is unclear. The V and J ends lost 1 base and 7 bases respectively, with 2 bases between them. Germline CDR1 is SNHLY and CDR2 is FYNNEI. CDR3 length equals 11 residues. CDR3 amino acids: CASSEGNIQYF. Written as DNA, the CDR3 is TGTGCCAGCAGTGAAGGCAACATTCAGTACTTC.

Comment on this clone: This CDR3 is also generated by other DNA sequences in the sample. The rearrangement links TRBV12-3 or TRBV12-4 to TRBJ1-1; weak D call: TRBD1 (6 bases). The CDR3 is made up of 13 amino acids. V was shortened by 1 base and J by 4 bases, with 7 bases between the two germline ends. The CDR3 reads CASSLVGGTEAFF. CDR3 bases: TGTGCCAGCAGTTTAGTAGGGGGCACTGAAGCTTTCTTT.

The gene calls are TRBV28 and TRBJ2-2; 9 bases line up with TRBD1. After removal of 5 bases from V and 8 bases from J, the junction contained 6 bases not matched to a gene. This CDR3 is built from 14 residues. The germline V gene has CDR1 MDHEN and CDR2 SYDVKM. CDR3 nucleotide sequence: TGTGCCAGCAGTCTACAGGGGGCAGGTGGGGAGCTGTTTTTT. This codes for CASSLQGAGGELFF.

The chain joins TRBV5-1 to TRBJ1-1; a weak D match, TRBD1 (5 bases). The CDR3 runs 14 residues. The germline gives CDR1 SGHRS, CDR2 YFSETQ. Trimming removed 2 bases at V and 1 base at J, with 9 bases between. This CDR3 reads CASSFGGGNTEAFF. The CDR3 coding sequence is TGCGCCAGCAGCTTCGGTGGGGGGAACACTGAAGCTTTCTTT.

This rearrangement joins TRBV27 to TRBJ2-3, with 9 bases aligning to TRBD2. Germline CDR1 reads MNHEY; CDR2 reads SMNVEV (reference sequence). J lost 4 bases, V lost 8 bases, and 7 bases had no gene match. The CDR3 is 14 residues long. Here the CDR3 reads CASRGGAKADTQYF. CDR3 sequence (DNA): TGTGCCAGCCGCGGGGGGGCGAAAGCAGATACGCAGTATTTT.

The chain links TRBV5-1 to TRBJ2-2; D is ambiguous. The CDR3 covers 16 residues. CDR1 is SGHRS and CDR2 is YFSETQ in the germline V gene. Trimming took off 1 base at V and 1 base at J, with 11 bases between the two ends. Here the CDR3 DNA reads TGCGCCAGCAGCTTGAGATTAGAGGAGAACACCGGGGAGCTGTTTTTT. It specifies CASSLRLEENTGELFF.

The chain is built from TRBV5-1 and TRBJ2-1, with no clear D. Germline-derived CDR1 and CDR2 are SGHRS and YFSETQ. This CDR3 is 13 amino acids long. V lost 0 bases and J lost 7, with 8 bases in between. The CDR3 region is CASSLADGNEQFF. In DNA, the CDR3 is TGCGCCAGCAGCTTGGCCGACGGGAATGAGCAGTTCTTC. The full variable domain, completed using reference TRBV5-1 and TRBJ2-1, is KAGVTQTPRYLIKTRGQQVTLSCSPISGHRSVSWYQQTPGQGLQFLFEYFSETQRNKGNFPGRFSGRQFSNSRSEMNVSTLELGDSALYLCASSLADGNEQFFGPGTRLTVL.